Below, 14 T cell receptor beta chains from the same sample are listed, as sequenced in a study of T cells in Graves' hyperthyroidism and ophthalmopathy. Using RNA transcripts as the source, TCR beta CDR3 regions were amplified. When the TCR CDR3 underwent first-round RT-PCR, the HTBI primer set was used. TCRdb itself ran the multiplex PCR reads through MiXCR, one entry per CDR3 protein. This sample has roughly 840,000 distinct CDR3 sequences, with more than 30% found just once. The sample was blood. The receptor source for this set is a man aged 18-30 years with Graves' hyperthyroidism.

This clonotype was observed many times. The chain uses TRBV10-3 and TRBJ2-7; unclear D gene. The CDR3 runs 11 residues. Trimming left V 10 bases short and J 3 bases short, with 10 bases between. Germline V gene lookup returns CDR1 ENHRY and CDR2 SYGVKD. The CDR3 region is CATGTGYEQYF. The CDR3 DNA is TGTGCCACCGGAACGGGCTACGAGCAGTACTTC.

The chain links TRBV29-1 to TRBJ2-7, with 8 bases aligning to TRBD1. With V trimmed by 3 bases and J by 7 bases, 14 bases remained unmatched. The CDR3 sequence is 15 residues long. Germline V gene sequence: CDR1 SQVTM, CDR2 ANQGSEA. This CDR3 is CSVDRQGMVGAEQYF. Here the CDR3 DNA reads TGCAGCGTTGACAGACAGGGGATGGTAGGCGCGGAGCAGTACTTC.

This clonotype appeared a few times. V and J are TRBV7-9 and TRBJ1-5; 9 bases fit TRBD1. The CDR3 is 14 residues long. V lost 5 bases to trimming and J lost 6 bases; unmatched junction nucleotides: 5. From germline, CDR1 is SEHNR and CDR2 FQNEAQ (reference sequence). CDR3: CASSGQGQGQPQHF. CDR3 coding DNA: TGTGCCAGCAGCGGACAGGGGCAGGGTCAGCCCCAGCATTTT.

The rearrangement uses TRBV24-1 and TRBJ1-1; 11 nucleotides line up with TRBD1. The germline gives CDR1 KGHDR, CDR2 SFDVKD. With V trimmed by 7 bases and J by 6 bases, 12 bases remained unmatched. There are 16 residues in the CDR3. CDR3 in DNA: TGTGCCACCAGAGTAAAGCCGGGACAGGGGGGGCCTGAAGCTTTCTTT. Translated: CATRVKPGQGGPEAFF.

The chain employs TRBV7-9 and TRBJ2-7; TRBD2 aligns across 7 bases. V trimming: 5 bases; J trimming: 9 bases; junction bases outside the gene matches: 10. The CDR3 covers 13 residues. Germline CDR1 is SEHNR and CDR2 is FQNEAQ (reference sequence). The CDR3 is CASSPREVDGQYF. CDR3 in DNA: TGTGCCAGCAGCCCTCGGGAGGTCGACGGGCAGTACTTC.

The V and J genes are TRBV19 and TRBJ1-5, with D tentatively TRBD1 (5 bases). CDR1 LNHDA and CDR2 SQIVND come from the germline V gene (reference sequence). This CDR3 comprises 16 residues. The V end lost 1 base, the J end lost 6 bases, and 16 bases lay between the germline ends. The CDR3 is CASSIVTGQGGQPQHF. CDR3 coding DNA: TGTGCCAGTAGTATAGTAACCGGGCAGGGAGGTCAGCCCCAGCATTTT.

This clonotype appeared a few times. The chain couples TRBV9 to TRBJ2-7, with D possibly TRBD1 on 6 matching bases. Germline CDR1 SGDLS, CDR2 YYNGEE. The CDR3 loop spans 16 amino acids. V was clipped by 3 bases and J by 0 bases, with 16 bases between them. The CDR3 sequence: CASSAGWGLGSYEQYF. The DNA for the CDR3 is TGTGCCAGCAGCGCCGGGTGGGGGCTGGGCTCCTACGAGCAGTACTTC.

This clonotype was found many times. V is TRBV24-1 and J is TRBJ2-5; weak D call: TRBD1 (6 bases). Germline-derived CDR1 and CDR2 are KGHDR and SFDVKD. Trimming pared 4 bases from V and 5 bases from J, leaving 10 bases between. This CDR3 region has 13 residues. The CDR3 DNA follows: TGTGCCACCAGTGAGGGGGCAGGTGAGACCCAGTACTTC. Translated: CATSEGAGETQYF.

This clonotype appeared a few times. The CDR3 DNA is TGTGCCAGCAGCCAGGCTCGGGACCTCCAAGAGACCCAGTACTTC. Protein: CASSQARDLQETQYF. This chain uses TRBV3-1 with TRBJ2-5, with D tentatively TRBD1 or TRBD2 (5 bases each). V lost 3 bases, J lost 1 base, and 12 bases lay in between. Germline V gives CDR1 LGHDT, CDR2 YNNKEL (reference sequence). The CDR3 totals 15 residues.

This clonotype occurred a few times. The chain links TRBV4-1 to TRBJ1-2; D is uncertain. The CDR3 has 13 residues. The germline gives CDR1 MGHRA, CDR2 YSYEKL. Trimming took 0 bases from V and 6 from J, leaving 8 bases between them. CDR3 region: CASSQDSGDGYTF. CDR3 nucleotide sequence: TGCGCCAGCAGCCAAGATTCCGGAGATGGCTACACCTTC.

This clonotype was picked up many times. The chain is built from TRBV29-1 and TRBJ1-1; D remains unclear. This CDR3 region has 15 residues. Trimming pared 6 bases from V and 2 bases from J, leaving 19 bases between. Looked up from germline, CDR1 is SQVTM and CDR2 is ANQGSEA. The DNA for the CDR3 is TGCAGCGTCGGTCTCCCCGGCAGCGATAACACTGAAGCTTTCTTT. This translates into CSVGLPGSDNTEAFF.

The chain has TRBV5-1 and TRBJ2-5; D ambiguous. The germline CDR1 and CDR2 sequences are SGHRS and YFSETQ. Trimming took 6 bases from V and 1 from J, leaving 1 base between them. The CDR3 loop spans 10 amino acids. The CDR3 DNA sequence: TGCGCCAGCATCCAAGAGACCCAGTACTTC. Translating it yields CASIQETQYF.

The chain is built from TRBV4-1 and TRBJ2-5; D unclear. Trimming cost V 1 base and J 0 bases, with 9 bases left between them. This CDR3 is 15 amino acids long. CDR1 is MGHRA and CDR2 is YSYEKL in the germline V gene. CDR3 protein: CASSQVGEYQETQYF. The CDR3, as DNA: TGCGCCAGCAGCCAAGTAGGAGAGTACCAAGAGACCCAGTACTTC.

This clonotype appeared many times. The DNA of the CDR3 is TGTGCCAGTAGAATAAAGGGGGCAGAGTATGGCTACACCTTC. Translated, it gives CASRIKGAEYGYTF. The chain is built from TRBV19 and TRBJ1-2; 7 bases match TRBD1. Germline V gene data show CDR1 as LNHDA and CDR2 as SQIVND (reference sequence). This CDR3 spans 14 amino acids. The ends lost 6 bases at V and 5 bases at J; junction bases unmatched: 9.